Presented here are 6 T cell receptor beta chains from one specimen sequenced in a study of T cell clonotyping in hematopoietic cell transplantation. Sequencing was performed with immunoSEQ multiplex PCR; in TCRdb, only in-frame clones are kept and a portion is missing. The table has 10,000 to 15,000 clones, roughly 90% seen once; the top ten hold almost 8%. The source material was PBMCs, sampled 100 days after allogeneic stem cell transplant. These receptors originate from a female patient aged 50-59 years who had an allogeneic stem cell transplant from an unrelated donor, so the T cells may come from the graft donor. Some clones in this sample may be carry-over from other donors' samples.

The chain uses TRBV20-1 and TRBJ1-5; a possible D gene is TRBD1 (5 bases). Germline V gene lookup returns CDR1 DFQATT and CDR2 SNEGSKA (reference sequence). The CDR3 is made up of 11 amino acids. V lost 5 bases to trimming and J lost 6 bases, with 8 bases between them. The CDR3 sequence: CSAGGAQPQHF. As DNA, the CDR3 is TGCAGTGCTGGGGGAGCTCAGCCCCAGCATTTT.

This chain joins TRBV7-3 and TRBJ2-1; D call uncertain. Germline CDR1 reads SGHTA; CDR2 reads FQGTGA. V was clipped by 4 bases and J by 12 bases, with 13 bases between them. There are 12 residues in the CDR3. This chain's CDR3 is CASSSRAGVQFF. The CDR3 DNA follows: TGTGCCAGCAGCTCCCGGGCAGGTGTGCAGTTCTTC. The entire variable domain, with the rest obtained from reference TRBV7-3 and TRBJ2-1, is as follows: GAGVSQTPSNKVTEKGKYVELRCDPISGHTALYWYRQSLGQGPEFLIYFQGTGAADDSGLPNDRFFAVRPEGSVSTLKIQRTERGDSAVYLCASSSRAGVQFFGPGTRLTVL.

The chain has TRBV7-2 and TRBJ1-3; possible D gene TRBD1, 6 bases. Germline CDR1 and CDR2: SGHTA and FQGNSA. V lost 1 base and J 3 bases, leaving 10 bases between the germline ends. CDR3 size: 15 residues. CDR3 bases: TGTGCCAGCAGCTTAGTGGCAGGGGATGGAAACACCATATATTTT. Translating it yields CASSLVAGDGNTIYF.

The rearrangement joins TRBV5-1 to TRBJ2-5; TRBD1 matches 8 bases. V lost 4 bases, J lost 2 bases, and 4 bases stayed unmatched. Per germline, CDR1 SGHRS and CDR2 YFSETQ. CDR3 length: 14 residues. CDR3: CASSTGQVQETQYF. Written as DNA, the CDR3 is TGCGCCAGCAGCACGGGACAGGTTCAAGAGACCCAGTACTTC.

The gene calls are TRBV6-1 and TRBJ2-5; D is possibly TRBD1 or TRBD2 (5 bases each). This CDR3 is built from 14 residues. V lost 6 bases and J 0 bases, leaving 11 bases between the germline ends. Per the germline V gene, CDR1 is MNHNS and CDR2 is SASEGT. The CDR3 protein is CASRGPVNQETQYF. CDR3 coding DNA: TGTGCCAGCAGGGGACCAGTAAACCAAGAGACCCAGTACTTC.

J is TRBJ1-2 and V is TRBV6-1; D is perhaps TRBD1 (6 bases). This CDR3 comprises 14 residues. The germline CDR1 and CDR2 sequences are MNHNS and SASEGT. Deletions cut 11 bases from V and 5 bases from J, with 21 bases between. The CDR3 reads CAAYRGAARYGYTF. The CDR3 bases are TGTGCCGCCTATCGGGGGGCTGCACGGTATGGCTACACCTTC.